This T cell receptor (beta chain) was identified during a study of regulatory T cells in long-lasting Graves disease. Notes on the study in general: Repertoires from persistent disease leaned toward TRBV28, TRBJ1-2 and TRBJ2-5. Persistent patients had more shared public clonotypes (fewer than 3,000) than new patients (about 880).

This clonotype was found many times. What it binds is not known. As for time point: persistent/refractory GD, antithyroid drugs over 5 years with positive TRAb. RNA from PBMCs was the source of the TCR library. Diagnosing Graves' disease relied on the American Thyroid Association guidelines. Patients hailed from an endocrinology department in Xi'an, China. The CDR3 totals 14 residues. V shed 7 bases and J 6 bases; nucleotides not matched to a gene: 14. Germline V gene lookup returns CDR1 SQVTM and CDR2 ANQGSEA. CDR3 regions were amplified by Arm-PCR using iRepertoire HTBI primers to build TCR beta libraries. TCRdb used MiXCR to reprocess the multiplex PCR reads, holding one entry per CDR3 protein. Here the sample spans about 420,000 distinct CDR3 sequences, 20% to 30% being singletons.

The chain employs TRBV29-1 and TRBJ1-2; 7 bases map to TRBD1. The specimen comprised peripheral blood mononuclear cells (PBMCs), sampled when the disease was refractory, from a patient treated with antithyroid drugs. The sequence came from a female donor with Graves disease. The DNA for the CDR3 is TGCAGCGCAGAATGGGGAGGGGGCTTCAATGGCTACACCTTC. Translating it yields CSAEWGGGFNGYTF. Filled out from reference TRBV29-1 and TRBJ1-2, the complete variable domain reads SAVISQKPSRDICQRGTSLTIQCQVDSQVTMMFWYRQQPGQSLTLIATANQGSEATYESGFVIDKFPISRPNLTFSTLTVSNMSPEDSSIYLCSAEWGGGFNGYTFGSGTRLTVV.